The 3 T cell receptor beta chains below all came from one sample that was sequenced in a study of identical twins. TCRdb re-analysed the 5' RACE reads in MiXCR, keeping a single row per CDR3 protein. This sample has around 250,000 distinct CDR3 sequences; more than 9.5% occur once, and the top ten carry roughly 3.7%. These data are also associated with another study on yellow fever vaccine responses in identical twins.

Sequenced material: memory (CD45RO+) T cells sorted from blood. The receptors here all came from a woman under 30 in good health.

The DNA for the CDR3 is TGCGCCAGCAGCTTGGTAGGGGCAACTAATGAAAAACTGTTTTTT. It is translated as CASSLVGATNEKLFF. V usage is TRBV5-1 and J usage is TRBJ1-4; D is perhaps TRBD1 (5 bases). Deletions cut 0 bases from V and 0 bases from J, with 6 bases between. The CDR3 loop spans 15 amino acids. From germline, CDR1 is SGHRS and CDR2 YFSETQ.

This clonotype was recorded many times. The rearrangement joins TRBV2 to TRBJ1-2; no clear D. Germline CDR1 SNHLY, CDR2 FYNNEI. The V gene lost 6 bases and the J gene lost 4 bases, with 6 bases spanning the gap. The CDR3 runs to 11 residues. The CDR3 DNA is TGTGCCAGCAGCCTAGGCTATGGCTACACCTTC. This codes for CASSLGYGYTF.

This clonotype appeared a few times. The chain employs TRBV7-2 and TRBJ2-5, with a possible D match to TRBD2 (7 bases). V dropped 1 base and J dropped 3 bases, with 12 bases sitting between them. The CDR3 spans 15 residues. In germline, CDR1 is SGHTA, CDR2 FQGNSA. In DNA, the CDR3 is TGTGCCAGCAGCTTAGGCGGGGGCGAAAAAGAGACCCAGTACTTC. Translating gives CASSLGGGEKETQYF.